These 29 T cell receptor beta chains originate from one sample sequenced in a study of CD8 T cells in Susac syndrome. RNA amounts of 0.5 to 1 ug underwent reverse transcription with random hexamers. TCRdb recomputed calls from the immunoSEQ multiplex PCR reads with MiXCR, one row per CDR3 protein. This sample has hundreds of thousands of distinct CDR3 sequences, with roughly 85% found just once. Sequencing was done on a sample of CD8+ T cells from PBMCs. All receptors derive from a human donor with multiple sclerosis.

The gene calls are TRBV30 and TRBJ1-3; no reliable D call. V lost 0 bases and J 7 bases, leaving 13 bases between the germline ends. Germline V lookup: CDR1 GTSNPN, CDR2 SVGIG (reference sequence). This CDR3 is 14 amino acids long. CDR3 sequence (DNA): TGTGCCTGGAGTGTCGAAGCCATACTTAACACCATATATTTT. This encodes CAWSVEAILNTIYF.

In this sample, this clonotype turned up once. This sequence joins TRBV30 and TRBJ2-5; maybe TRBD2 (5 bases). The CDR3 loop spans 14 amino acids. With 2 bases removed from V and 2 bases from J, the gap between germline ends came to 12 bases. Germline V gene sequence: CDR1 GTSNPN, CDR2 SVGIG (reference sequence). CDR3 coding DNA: TGTGCCTGGAGTTCCGGGGATTCTCAAGAGACCCAGTACTTC. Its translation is CAWSSGDSQETQYF.

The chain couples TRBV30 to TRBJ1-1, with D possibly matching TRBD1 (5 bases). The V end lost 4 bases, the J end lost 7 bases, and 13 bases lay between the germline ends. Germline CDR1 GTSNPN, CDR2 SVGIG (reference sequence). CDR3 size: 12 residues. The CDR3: CAWIPWGNEAFF. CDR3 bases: TGTGCCTGGATCCCTTGGGGGAATGAAGCTTTCTTT.

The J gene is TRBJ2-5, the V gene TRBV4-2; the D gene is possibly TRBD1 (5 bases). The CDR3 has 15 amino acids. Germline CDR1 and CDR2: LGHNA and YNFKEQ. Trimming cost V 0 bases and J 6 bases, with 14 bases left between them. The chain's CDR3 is CASSQEAQGKQTQYF. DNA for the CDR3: TGTGCCAGCAGCCAAGAGGCCCAGGGAAAGCAGACCCAGTACTTC.

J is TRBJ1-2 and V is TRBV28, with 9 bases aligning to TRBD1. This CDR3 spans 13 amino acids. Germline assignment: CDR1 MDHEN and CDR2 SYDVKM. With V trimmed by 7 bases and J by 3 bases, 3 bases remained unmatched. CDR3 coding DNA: TGTGCCAGCACTAGACAGGGGGACTATGGCTACACCTTC. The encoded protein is CASTRQGDYGYTF.

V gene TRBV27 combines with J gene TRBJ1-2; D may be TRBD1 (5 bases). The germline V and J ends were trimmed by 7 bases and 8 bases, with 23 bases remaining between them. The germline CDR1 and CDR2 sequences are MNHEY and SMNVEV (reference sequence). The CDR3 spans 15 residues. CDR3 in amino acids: CASTLSGALPIGYTF. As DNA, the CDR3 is TGTGCCAGCACCCTTAGCGGGGCTCTACCCATCGGCTACACCTTC.

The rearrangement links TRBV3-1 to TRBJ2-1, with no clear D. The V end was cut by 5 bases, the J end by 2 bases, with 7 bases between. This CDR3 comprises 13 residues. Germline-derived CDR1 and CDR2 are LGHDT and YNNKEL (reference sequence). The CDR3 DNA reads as TGTGCCAGCAGCTACAACCCCTACAATGAGCAGTTCTTC. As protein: CASSYNPYNEQFF.

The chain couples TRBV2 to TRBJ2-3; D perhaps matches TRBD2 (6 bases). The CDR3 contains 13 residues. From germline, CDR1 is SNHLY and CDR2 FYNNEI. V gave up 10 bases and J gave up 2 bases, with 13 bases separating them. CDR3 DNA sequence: TGTGCCACAGAGCGGGCTAACACAGATACGCAGTATTTT. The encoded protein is CATERANTDTQYF.

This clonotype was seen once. The CDR3 DNA sequence: TGTGCCAGCAGTTGGACAGGGGGCCAATTCTACGAGCAGTACTTC. Its protein is CASSWTGGQFYEQYF. The rearrangement joins TRBV27 to TRBJ2-7, with TRBD1 matching over 11 bases. Germline-derived CDR1 and CDR2 are MNHEY and SMNVEV (reference sequence). The CDR3 length is 15 residues. Germline trimming cut 4 bases from V and 3 bases from J; bases unmatched to any gene: 5.

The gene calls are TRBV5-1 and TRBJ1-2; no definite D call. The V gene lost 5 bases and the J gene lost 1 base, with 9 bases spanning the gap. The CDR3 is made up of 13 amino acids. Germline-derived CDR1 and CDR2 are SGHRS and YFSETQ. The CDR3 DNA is TGCGCCAGCAGTTACGACCTTAACTATGGCTACACCTTC. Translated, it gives CASSYDLNYGYTF.

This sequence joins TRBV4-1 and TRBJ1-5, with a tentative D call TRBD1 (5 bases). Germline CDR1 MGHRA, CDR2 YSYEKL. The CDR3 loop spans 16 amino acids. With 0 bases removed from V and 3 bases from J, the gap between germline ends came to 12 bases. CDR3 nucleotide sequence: TGCGCCAGCAGCCAAGAACCAGAGGGGACCAATCAGCCCCAGCATTTT. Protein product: CASSQEPEGTNQPQHF.

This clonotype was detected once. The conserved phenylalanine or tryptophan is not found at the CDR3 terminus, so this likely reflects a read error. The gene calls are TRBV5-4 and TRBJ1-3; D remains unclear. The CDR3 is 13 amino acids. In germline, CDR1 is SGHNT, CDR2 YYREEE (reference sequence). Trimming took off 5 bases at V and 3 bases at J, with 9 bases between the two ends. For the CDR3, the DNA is TGTGCCAGCAGTCTGACTGTTGGAAACACCATATATTCT. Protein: CASSLTVGNTIYS.

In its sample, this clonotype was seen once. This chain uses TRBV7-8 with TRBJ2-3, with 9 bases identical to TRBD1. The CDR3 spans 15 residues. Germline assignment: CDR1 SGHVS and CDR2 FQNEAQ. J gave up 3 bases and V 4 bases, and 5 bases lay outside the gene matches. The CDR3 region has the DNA TGTGCCAGCAGCTCCATGGACAGGGGAACAGATACGCAGTATTTT. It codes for CASSSMDRGTDTQYF.

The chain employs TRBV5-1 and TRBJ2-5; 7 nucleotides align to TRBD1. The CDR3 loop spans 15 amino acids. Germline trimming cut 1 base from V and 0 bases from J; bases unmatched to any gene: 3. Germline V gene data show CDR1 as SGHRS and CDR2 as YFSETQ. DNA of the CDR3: TGCGCCAGCAGCTTGTACGGGACAGACCAAGAGACCCAGTACTTC. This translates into CASSLYGTDQETQYF.

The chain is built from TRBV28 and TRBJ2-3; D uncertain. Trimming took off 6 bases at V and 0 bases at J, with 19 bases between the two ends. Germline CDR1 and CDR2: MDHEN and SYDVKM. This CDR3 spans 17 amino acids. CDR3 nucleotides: TGTGCCAGCAGGCCCTCTGGGATAACCCATAGCACAGATACGCAGTATTTT. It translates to CASRPSGITHSTDTQYF.

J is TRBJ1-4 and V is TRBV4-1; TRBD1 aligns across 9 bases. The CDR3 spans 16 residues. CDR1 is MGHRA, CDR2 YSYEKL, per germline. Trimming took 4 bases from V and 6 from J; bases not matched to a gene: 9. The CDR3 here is CASSRGSTGGDEKLFF. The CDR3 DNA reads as TGCGCCAGCAGCCGCGGCTCGACAGGGGGAGATGAAAAACTGTTTTTT.

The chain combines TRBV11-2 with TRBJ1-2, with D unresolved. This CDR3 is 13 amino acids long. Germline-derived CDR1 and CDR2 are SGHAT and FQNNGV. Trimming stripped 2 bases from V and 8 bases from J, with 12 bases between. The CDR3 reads CASSLTPVDGYTF. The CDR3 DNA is TGTGCCAGCAGCTTAACTCCGGTTGACGGCTACACCTTC.

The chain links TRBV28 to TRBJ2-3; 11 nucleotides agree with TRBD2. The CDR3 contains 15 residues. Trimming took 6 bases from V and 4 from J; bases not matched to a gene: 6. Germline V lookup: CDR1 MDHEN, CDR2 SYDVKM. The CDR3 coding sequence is TGTGCCAGCAGGACAATAGCGGGAGGGGCAGATACGCAGTATTTT. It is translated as CASRTIAGGADTQYF.

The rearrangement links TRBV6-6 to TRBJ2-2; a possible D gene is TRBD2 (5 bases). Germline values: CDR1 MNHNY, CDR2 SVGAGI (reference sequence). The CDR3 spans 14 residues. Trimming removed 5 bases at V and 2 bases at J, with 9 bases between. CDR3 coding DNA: TGTGCCAGCAGTCGGACTGGAAACACCGGGGAGCTGTTTTTT. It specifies CASSRTGNTGELFF.

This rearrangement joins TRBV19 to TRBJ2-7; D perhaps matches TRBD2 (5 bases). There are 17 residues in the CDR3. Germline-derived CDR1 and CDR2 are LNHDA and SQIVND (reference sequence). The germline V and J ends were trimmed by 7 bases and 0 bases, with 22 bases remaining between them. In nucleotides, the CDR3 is TGTGCCAGTACTCCCACTAGGGAAGGGATGTACTCCTACGAGCAGTACTTC. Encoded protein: CASTPTREGMYSYEQYF.

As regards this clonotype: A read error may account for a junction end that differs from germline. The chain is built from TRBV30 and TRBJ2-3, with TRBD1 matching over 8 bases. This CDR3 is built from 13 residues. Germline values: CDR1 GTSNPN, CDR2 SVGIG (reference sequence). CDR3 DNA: TGTGCCTGGAGTGTTATGGGGACAGGTACGCAGTATTTT. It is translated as CAWSVMGTGTQYF.

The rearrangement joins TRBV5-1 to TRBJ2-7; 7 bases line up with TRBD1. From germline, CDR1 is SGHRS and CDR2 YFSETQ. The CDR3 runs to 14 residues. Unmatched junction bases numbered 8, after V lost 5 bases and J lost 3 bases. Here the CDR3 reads CASSLRQGDYEQYF. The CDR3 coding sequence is TGCGCCAGCAGTCTTAGACAGGGAGACTACGAGCAGTACTTC.

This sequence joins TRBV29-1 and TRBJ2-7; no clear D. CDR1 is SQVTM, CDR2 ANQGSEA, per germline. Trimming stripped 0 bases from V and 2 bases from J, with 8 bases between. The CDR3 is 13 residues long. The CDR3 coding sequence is TGCAGCGTTGAAGATGAGACGACCTACGAGCAGTACTTC. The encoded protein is CSVEDETTYEQYF.

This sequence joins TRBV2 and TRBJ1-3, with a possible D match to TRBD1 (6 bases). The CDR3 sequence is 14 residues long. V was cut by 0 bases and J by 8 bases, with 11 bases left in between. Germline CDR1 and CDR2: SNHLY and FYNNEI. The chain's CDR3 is CASSEAGGGYTIYF. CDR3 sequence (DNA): TGTGCCAGCAGTGAAGCCGGGGGGGGCTACACCATATATTTT.

The CDR3 sequence is CAWSQGAGYGYTF. In nucleotides, the CDR3 is TGTGCCTGGTCCCAGGGGGCCGGCTATGGCTACACCTTC. The chain is built from TRBV30 and TRBJ1-2; TRBD1 matches 8 bases. With V trimmed by 5 bases and J by 4 bases, 6 bases remained unmatched. Germline lookup yields CDR1 GTSNPN and CDR2 SVGIG (reference sequence). CDR3 size: 13 residues.

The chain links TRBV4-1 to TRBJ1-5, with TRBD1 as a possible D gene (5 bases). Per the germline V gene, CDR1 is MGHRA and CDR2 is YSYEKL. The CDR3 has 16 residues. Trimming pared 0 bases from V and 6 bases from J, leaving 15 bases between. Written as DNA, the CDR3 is TGCGCCAGCAGCCAAGACCCGGGGGGTGTTGGTCAGCCCCAGCATTTT. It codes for CASSQDPGGVGQPQHF.

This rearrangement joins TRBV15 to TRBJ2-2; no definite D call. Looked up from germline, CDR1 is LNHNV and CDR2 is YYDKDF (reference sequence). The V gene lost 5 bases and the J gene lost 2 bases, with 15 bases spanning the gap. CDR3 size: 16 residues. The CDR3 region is CATSPLERSNTGELFF. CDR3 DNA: TGTGCCACCAGCCCTCTTGAACGGTCCAACACCGGGGAGCTGTTTTTT.

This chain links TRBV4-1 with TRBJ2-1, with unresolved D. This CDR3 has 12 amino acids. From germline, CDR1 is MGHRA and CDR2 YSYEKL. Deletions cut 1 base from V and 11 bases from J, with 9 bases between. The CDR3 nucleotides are TGCGCCAGCAGCCAAGTGTCTGGGAAGCAGTTCTTC. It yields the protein CASSQVSGKQFF.

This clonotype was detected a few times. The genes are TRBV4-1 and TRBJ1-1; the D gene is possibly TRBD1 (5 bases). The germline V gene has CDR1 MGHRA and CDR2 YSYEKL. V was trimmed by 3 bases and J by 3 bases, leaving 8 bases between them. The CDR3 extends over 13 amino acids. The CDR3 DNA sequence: TGCGCCAGCAGCCAGGGCAGGGACACTGAAGCTTTCTTT. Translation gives CASSQGRDTEAFF.